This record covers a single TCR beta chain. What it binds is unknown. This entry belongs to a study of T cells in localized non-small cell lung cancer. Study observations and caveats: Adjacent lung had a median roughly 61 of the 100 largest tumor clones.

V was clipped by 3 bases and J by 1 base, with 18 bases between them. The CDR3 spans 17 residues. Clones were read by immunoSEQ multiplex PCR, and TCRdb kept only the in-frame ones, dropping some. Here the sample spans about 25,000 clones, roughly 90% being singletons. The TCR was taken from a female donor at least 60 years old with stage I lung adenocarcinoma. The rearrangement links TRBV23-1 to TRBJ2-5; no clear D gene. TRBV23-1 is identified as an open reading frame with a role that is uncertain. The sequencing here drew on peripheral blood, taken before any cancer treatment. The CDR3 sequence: CASSHNFVRRFQETQYF. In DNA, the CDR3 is TGCGCCAGCAGTCATAATTTCGTCAGGCGCTTCCAAGAGACCCAGTACTTC.